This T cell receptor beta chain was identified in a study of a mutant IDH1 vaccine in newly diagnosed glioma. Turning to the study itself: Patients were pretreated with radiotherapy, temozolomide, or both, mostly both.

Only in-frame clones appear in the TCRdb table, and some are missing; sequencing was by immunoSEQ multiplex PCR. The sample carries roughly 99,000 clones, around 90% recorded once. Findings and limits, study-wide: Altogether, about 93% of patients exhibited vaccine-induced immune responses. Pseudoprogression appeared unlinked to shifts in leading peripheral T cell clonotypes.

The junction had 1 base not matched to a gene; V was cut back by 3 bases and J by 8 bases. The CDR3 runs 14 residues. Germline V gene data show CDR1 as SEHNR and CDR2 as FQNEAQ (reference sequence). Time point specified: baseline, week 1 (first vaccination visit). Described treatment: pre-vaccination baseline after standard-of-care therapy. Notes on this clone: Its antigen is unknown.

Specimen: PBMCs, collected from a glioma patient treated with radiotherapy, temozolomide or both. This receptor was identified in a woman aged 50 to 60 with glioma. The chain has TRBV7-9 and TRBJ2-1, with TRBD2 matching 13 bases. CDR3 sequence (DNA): TGTGCCAGCAGCTTTGGACTAGCGGGAGATGAGCAGTTCTTC. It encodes CASSFGLAGDEQFF.